This T cell receptor (beta chain) comes out of a study of blood T cell repertoires in COVID-19. As for the study in general: PBMCs, B-cell-depleted T cells, or T cells were the source of the cDNA or gDNA that made up the material.

CDR1 is SGHKS and CDR2 is YYEKEE in the germline V gene (reference sequence). V shed 2 bases and J 0 bases; nucleotides not matched to a gene: 6. The CDR3 consists of 17 residues. Authors' data handling: Reference gene primer amplification in the assay estimated nucleated cell counts. The repertoire was sequenced with immunoSEQ multiplex PCR; TCRdb's copy has only in-frame clones and lacks some. V and J calls and clone size come straight from that table; D and trimming were deduced from the DNA. The sample includes over 55,000 clones, around 80% of them seen just once. The TCR originated in an older woman with acute or convalescent COVID-19. Input material: peripheral blood. The chain links TRBV5-5 to TRBJ2-3; 10 bases fit TRBD2. The CDR3 is CASSFSLAGPSTDTQYF. Here the CDR3 DNA reads TGTGCCAGCAGCTTTTCACTAGCGGGGCCTAGCACAGATACGCAGTATTTT.